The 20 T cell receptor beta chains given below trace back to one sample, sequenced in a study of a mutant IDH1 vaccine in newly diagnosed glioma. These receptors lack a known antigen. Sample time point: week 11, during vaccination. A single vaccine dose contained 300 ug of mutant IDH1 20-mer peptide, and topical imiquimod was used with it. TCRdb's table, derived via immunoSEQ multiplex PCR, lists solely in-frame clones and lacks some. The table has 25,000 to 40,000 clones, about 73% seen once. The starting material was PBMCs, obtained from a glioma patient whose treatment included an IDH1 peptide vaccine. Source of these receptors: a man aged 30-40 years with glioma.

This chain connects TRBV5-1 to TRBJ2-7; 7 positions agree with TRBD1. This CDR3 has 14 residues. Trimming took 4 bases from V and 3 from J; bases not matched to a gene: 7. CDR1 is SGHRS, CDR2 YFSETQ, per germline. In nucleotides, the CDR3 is TGCGCCAGCAGCCAGGGACAGCCGAGCTACGAGCAGTACTTC. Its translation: CASSQGQPSYEQYF.

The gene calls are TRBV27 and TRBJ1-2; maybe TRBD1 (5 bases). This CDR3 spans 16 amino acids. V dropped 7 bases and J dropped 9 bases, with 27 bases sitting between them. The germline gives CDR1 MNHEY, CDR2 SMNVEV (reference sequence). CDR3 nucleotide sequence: TGTGCCAGCAAACCCACCCCTACGGGGCCTGGTTCTAGCTACACCTTC. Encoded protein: CASKPTPTGPGSSYTF.

CDR3 coding DNA: TGCGCCAGCAGCCAAGACGTTACAGGGAGAGGGGCCAACGTCCTGACTTTC. Amino acid sequence: CASSQDVTGRGANVLTF. V and J are TRBV4-3 and TRBJ2-6, with D maybe TRBD1 (6 bases). Trimming stripped 0 bases from V and 4 bases from J, with 13 bases between. This CDR3 is built from 17 residues. Germline CDR1 and CDR2: LGHNA and YSLEER.

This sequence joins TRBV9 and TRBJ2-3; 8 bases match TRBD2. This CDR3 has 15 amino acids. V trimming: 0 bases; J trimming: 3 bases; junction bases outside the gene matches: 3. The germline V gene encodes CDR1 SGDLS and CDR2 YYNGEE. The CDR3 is CASSVGLARTDTQYF. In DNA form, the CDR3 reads TGTGCCAGCAGCGTAGGACTAGCGAGAACAGATACGCAGTATTTT.

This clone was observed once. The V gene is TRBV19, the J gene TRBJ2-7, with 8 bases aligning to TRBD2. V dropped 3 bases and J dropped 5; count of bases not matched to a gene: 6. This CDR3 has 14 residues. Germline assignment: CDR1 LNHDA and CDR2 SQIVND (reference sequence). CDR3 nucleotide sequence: TGTGCCAGTAGTATCCCGGGAGGGTCCCACGAGCAGTACTTC. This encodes CASSIPGGSHEQYF.

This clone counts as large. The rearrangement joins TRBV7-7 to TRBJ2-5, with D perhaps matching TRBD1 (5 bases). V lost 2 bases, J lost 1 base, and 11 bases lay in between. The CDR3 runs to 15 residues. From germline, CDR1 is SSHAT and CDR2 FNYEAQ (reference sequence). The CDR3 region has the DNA TGTGCCAGCAGCTTACAGCCCGACAGCCAAGAGACCCAGTACTTC. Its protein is CASSLQPDSQETQYF.

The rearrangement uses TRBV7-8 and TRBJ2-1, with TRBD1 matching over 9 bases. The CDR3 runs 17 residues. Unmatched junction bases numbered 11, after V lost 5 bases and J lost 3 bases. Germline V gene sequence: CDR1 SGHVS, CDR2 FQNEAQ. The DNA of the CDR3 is TGTGCCAGCAGCACCTATTTGGGACAGGGTTTCTACAATGAGCAGTTCTTC. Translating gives CASSTYLGQGFYNEQFF.

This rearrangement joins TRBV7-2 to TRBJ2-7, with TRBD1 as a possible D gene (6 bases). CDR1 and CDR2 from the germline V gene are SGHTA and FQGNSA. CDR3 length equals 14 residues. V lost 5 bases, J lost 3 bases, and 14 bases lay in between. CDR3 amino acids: CASSARGLGYEQYF. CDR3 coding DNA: TGTGCCAGCAGCGCCAGGGGTCTCGGCTACGAGCAGTACTTC. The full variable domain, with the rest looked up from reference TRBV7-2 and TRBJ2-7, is GAGVSQSPSNKVTEKGKDVELRCDPISGHTALYWYRQSLGQGLEFLIYFQGNSAPDKSGLPSDRFSAERTGGSVSTLTIQRTQQEDSAVYLCASSARGLGYEQYFGPGTRLTVT.

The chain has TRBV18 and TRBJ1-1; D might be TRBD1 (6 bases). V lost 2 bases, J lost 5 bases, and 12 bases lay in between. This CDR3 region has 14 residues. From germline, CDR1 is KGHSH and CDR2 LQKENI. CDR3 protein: CASSPKAGATEAFF. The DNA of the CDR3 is TGTGCCAGCTCACCAAAGGCAGGGGCTACTGAAGCTTTCTTT.

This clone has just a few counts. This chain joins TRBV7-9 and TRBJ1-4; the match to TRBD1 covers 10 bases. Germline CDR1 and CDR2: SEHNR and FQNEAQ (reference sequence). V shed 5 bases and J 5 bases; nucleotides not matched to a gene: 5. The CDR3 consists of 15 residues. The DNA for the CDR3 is TGTGCCAGCAGCCAGGGACAGGGGTTAAATGAAAAACTGTTTTTT. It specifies CASSQGQGLNEKLFF.

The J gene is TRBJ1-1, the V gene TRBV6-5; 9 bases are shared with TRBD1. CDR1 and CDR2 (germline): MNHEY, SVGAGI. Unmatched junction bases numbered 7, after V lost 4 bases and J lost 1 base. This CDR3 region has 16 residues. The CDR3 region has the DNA TGTGCCAGCAGTTTGAGGACAGGGGACCCGAACACTGAAGCTTTCTTT. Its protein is CASSLRTGDPNTEAFF.

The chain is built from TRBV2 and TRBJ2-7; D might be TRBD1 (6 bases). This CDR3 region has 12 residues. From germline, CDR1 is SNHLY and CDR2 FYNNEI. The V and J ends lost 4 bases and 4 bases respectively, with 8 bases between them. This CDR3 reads CASSAQGYEQYF. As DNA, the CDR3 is TGTGCCAGCAGTGCACAGGGTTACGAGCAGTACTTC.

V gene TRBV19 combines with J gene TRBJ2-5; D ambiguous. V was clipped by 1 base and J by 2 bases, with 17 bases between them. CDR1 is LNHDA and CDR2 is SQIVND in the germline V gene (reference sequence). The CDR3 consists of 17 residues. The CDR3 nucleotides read TGTGCCAGTAGTATAGGGTTGTCGTGGGCACCGCAAGAGACCCAGTACTTC. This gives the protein CASSIGLSWAPQETQYF.

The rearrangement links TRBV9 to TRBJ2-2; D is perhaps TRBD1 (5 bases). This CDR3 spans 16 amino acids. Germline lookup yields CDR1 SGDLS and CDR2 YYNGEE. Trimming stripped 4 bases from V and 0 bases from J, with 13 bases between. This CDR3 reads CASSPRQQPNTGELFF. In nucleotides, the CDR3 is TGTGCCAGCAGCCCCAGACAGCAACCGAACACCGGGGAGCTGTTTTTT.

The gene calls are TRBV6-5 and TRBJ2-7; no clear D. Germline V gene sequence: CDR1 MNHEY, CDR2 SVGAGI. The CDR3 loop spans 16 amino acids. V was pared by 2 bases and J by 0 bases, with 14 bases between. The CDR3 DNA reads TGTGCCAGCAGTTACGGTCGAAAGGCCTACTCCTACGAGCAGTACTTC. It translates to CASSYGRKAYSYEQYF.

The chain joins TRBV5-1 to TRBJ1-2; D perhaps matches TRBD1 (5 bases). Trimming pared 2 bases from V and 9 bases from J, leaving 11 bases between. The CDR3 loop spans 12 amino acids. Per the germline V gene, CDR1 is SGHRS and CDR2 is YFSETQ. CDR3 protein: CASSFTGRSYTF. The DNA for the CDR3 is TGCGCCAGCAGCTTCACAGGTCGCAGCTACACCTTC.

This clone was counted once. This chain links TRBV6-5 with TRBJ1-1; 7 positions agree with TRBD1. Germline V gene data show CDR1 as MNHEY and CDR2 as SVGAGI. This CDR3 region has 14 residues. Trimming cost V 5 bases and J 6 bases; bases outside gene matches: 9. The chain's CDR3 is CASSNQGVYAEAFF. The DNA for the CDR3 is TGTGCCAGCAGTAACCAGGGGGTGTACGCTGAAGCTTTCTTT.

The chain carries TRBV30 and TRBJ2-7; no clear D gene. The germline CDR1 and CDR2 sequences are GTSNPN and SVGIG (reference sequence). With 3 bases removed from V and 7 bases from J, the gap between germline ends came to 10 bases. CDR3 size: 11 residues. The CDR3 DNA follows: TGTGCCTGGAGCCACGTCGGAGAGCAGTACTTC. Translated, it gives CAWSHVGEQYF.

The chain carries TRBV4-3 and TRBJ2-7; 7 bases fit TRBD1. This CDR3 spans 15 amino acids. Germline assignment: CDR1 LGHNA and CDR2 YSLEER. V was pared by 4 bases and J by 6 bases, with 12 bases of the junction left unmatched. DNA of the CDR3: TGCGCCAGCAGCCTGGGACAGACGGGATACGGCGAGCAGTACTTC. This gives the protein CASSLGQTGYGEQYF.

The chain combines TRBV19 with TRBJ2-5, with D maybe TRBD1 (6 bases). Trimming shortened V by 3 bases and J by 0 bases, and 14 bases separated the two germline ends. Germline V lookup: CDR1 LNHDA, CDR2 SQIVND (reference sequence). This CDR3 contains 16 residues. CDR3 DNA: TGTGCCAGTAGTATTTCCGGGACACCACACCAAGAGACCCAGTACTTC. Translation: CASSISGTPHQETQYF.